This note documents a single T cell receptor beta chain sequence. Each sample's input was 200 to 300 ng genomic DNA, some 38,000 genome equivalents. This entry belongs to a study of T cell clusters in autoimmune cytopenias. The CDR3 is 15 amino acids. From germline, CDR1 is SEHNR and CDR2 FQNEAQ (reference sequence). TRB was amplified by touch-down multiplex PCR, primer pools A and B combined. Reanalyzing the multiplex PCR reads, TCRdb keeps one entry per CDR3 protein, without DNA. This sample's clone table lists more than 6,500 distinct CDR3 sequences. This receptor was taken from a human donor with an autoimmune cytopenia or autoimmune hepatitis (not recorded which). Sequenced material: peripheral blood. The chain recombines TRBV7-9 with TRBJ2-3; the D gene TCRdb calls, TRBD1, cannot be checked with no DNA. The CDR3 is CASSPWGQGGDTQYF.